Included here is one T cell receptor beta chain sequence, with context. The CDR3 spans 15 residues. V shed 3 bases and J shed 6 bases, with 14 bases lying between them. Germline CDR1 reads SGHDN; CDR2 reads FVKESK. The sample belongs to a study of shared clonotypes between healthy human individuals. Libraries were prepared by immunoSEQ multiplex PCR; TCRdb keeps only in-frame clonotypes and omits some of them. This table has millions of clones, roughly 93% appearing once. This receptor was taken from a man younger than 35 in good health. Some clones in this sample may be carry-over from other donors' samples. The specimen was naive CD4+ T cells from PBMCs. Subset here: CD45RA+ positively selected. V usage is TRBV14 and J usage is TRBJ2-2, with D perhaps matching TRBD1 or TRBD2 (5 bases each). The CDR3 spells CASSQAGTGAGELFF. The DNA for the CDR3 is TGTGCCAGCAGCCAGGCAGGGACGGGTGCCGGGGAGCTGTTTTTT.